This T cell receptor beta chain came from a study of early T cells in non-severe SARS-CoV-2 infection. TCRdb passed the 5' RACE reads through MiXCR, listing each CDR3 protein once. In the table there are more than 20,000 distinct CDR3 sequences, approximately 3.9% of which are singletons. Germline CDR1 SGHRS, CDR2 YFSETQ. CDR3 size: 14 residues. Trimming took off 4 bases at V and 0 bases at J, with 7 bases between the two ends. This clonotype was seen ten or more times. The sequence was collected from an adult who was a healthcare worker with PCR-confirmed SARS-CoV-2 infection or an uninfected control (not recorded which). The chain has TRBV5-1 and TRBJ1-4, with D possibly being TRBD1 (5 bases). The material sequenced was whole blood. The CDR3 is CASSETATNEKLFF. CDR3 sequence (DNA): TGCGCCAGCAGCGAGACAGCAACTAATGAAAAACTGTTTTTT.